This passage covers 14 T cell receptor beta chains from one sample sequenced in a study of shared clonotypes between healthy human individuals. TCRdb's copy holds only in-frame clones and misses some; the assay was immunoSEQ multiplex PCR. The table records about 2.3 million clones, over 90% of them present only once. The sample consisted of naive CD4+ T cells from PBMCs. Described subset: CD45RA+ positively selected. The receptor set was obtained from a man aged 18 to 30 in good health. Some clones in this sample may be carry-over from other donors' samples.

The chain joins TRBV2 to TRBJ1-2, with D uncertain. V lost 4 bases, J lost 5 bases, and 11 bases lay in between. Germline CDR1 is SNHLY and CDR2 is FYNNEI. The CDR3 is made up of 13 amino acids. CDR3 region: CASSARQLYGYTF. The CDR3 nucleotides are TGTGCCAGCAGTGCGCGCCAGTTATATGGCTACACCTTC.

The V gene is TRBV5-4, the J gene TRBJ2-1; D gene ambiguous. Looked up from germline, CDR1 is SGHNT and CDR2 is YYREEE (reference sequence). Trimming took 0 bases from V and 13 from J, leaving 11 bases between them. CDR3 length: 12 amino acids. DNA of the CDR3: TGTGCCAGCAGCTTGGGTAGGGAAAAACAGTTCTTC. Amino acid sequence: CASSLGREKQFF. Supplemented by reference TRBV5-4 and TRBJ2-1, the full variable domain reads ETGVTQSPTHLIKTRGQQVTLRCSSQSGHNTVSWYQQALGQGPQFIFQYYREEENGRGNFPPRFSGLQFPNYSSELNVNALELDDSALYLCASSLGREKQFFGPGTRLTVL.

This rearrangement joins TRBV7-3 to TRBJ2-7; the D gene could be TRBD1 or TRBD2 (5 bases each). The length of the CDR3 is 15 residues. Germline assignment: CDR1 SGHTA and CDR2 FQGTGA. Trimming shortened V by 1 base and J by 5 bases, and 15 bases separated the two germline ends. The CDR3 reads CASSLRGVGENEQYF. The CDR3 region has the DNA TGTGCCAGCAGCTTAAGAGGGGTGGGCGAAAACGAGCAGTACTTC.

This chain joins TRBV4-3 and TRBJ1-2; possible D gene TRBD1, 5 bases. V lost 0 bases, J lost 0 bases, and 11 bases lay in between. The germline V gene has CDR1 LGHNA and CDR2 YSLEER. This CDR3 comprises 16 residues. The CDR3 loop is CASSQDPGPTNYGYTF. The CDR3 nucleotides read TGCGCCAGCAGCCAAGATCCAGGGCCGACTAACTATGGCTACACCTTC.

The gene calls are TRBV6-5 and TRBJ2-3, with a possible D match to TRBD2 (5 bases). The V end was cut by 0 bases, the J end by 5 bases, with 12 bases between. The CDR3 extends over 15 amino acids. CDR1 and CDR2 (germline): MNHEY, SVGAGI. As DNA, the CDR3 is TGTGCCAGCAGTTACTCAGGCAGCGGAGGAGATACGCAGTATTTT. It translates to CASSYSGSGGDTQYF.

The chain has TRBV28 and TRBJ2-7, with TRBD1 matching 7 bases. The CDR3 contains 14 residues. V was pared by 2 bases and J by 5 bases, with 6 bases of the junction left unmatched. Germline V lookup: CDR1 MDHEN, CDR2 SYDVKM. CDR3 loop: CASSLRGHIHEQYF. The CDR3 DNA reads as TGTGCCAGCAGTTTAAGGGGGCACATCCACGAGCAGTACTTC. Together with reference TRBV28 and TRBJ2-7, the CDR3 gives the full variable domain: DVKVTQSSRYLVKRTGEKVFLECVQDMDHENMFWYRQDPGLGLRLIYFSYDVKMKEKGDIPEGYSVSREKKERFSLILESASTNQTSMYLCASSLRGHIHEQYFGPGTRLTVT.

The J gene is TRBJ2-6, the V gene TRBV7-3, with D tentatively TRBD1 or TRBD2 (5 bases each). Germline-derived CDR1 and CDR2 are SGHTA and FQGTGA. V was trimmed by 9 bases and J by 0 bases, leaving 21 bases between them. The length of the CDR3 is 18 residues. The CDR3 reads CASAIFGGGSSGANVLTF. The CDR3 nucleotides read TGTGCCAGTGCTATTTTCGGTGGGGGATCCTCTGGGGCCAACGTCCTGACTTTC.

This rearrangement joins TRBV4-2 to TRBJ1-5; a weak D match, TRBD1 (6 bases). Trimming took off 1 base at V and 1 base at J, with 14 bases between the two ends. CDR1 LGHNA and CDR2 YNFKEQ come from the germline V gene. The CDR3 is 17 amino acids. The CDR3 sequence: CASSQVQGGGSNQPQHF. The CDR3 bases are TGTGCCAGCAGCCAAGTACAGGGAGGTGGAAGCAATCAGCCCCAGCATTTT.

On this clone: This same CDR3 is encoded by further DNA sequences in the sample. The chain uses TRBV4-1 and TRBJ1-3; 7 bases are shared with TRBD1. Germline CDR1 reads MGHRA; CDR2 reads YSYEKL. V was pared by 2 bases and J by 2 bases, with 3 bases of the junction left unmatched. This CDR3 contains 15 residues. As DNA, the CDR3 is TGCGCCAGCAGCCAACTACAGGGGACTGGAAACACCATATATTTT. Amino acids: CASSQLQGTGNTIYF.

The V gene is TRBV18, the J gene TRBJ2-5, with 8 positions matching TRBD1. The CDR3 totals 15 residues. V dropped 5 bases and J dropped 2; count of bases not matched to a gene: 7. Germline CDR1 reads KGHSH; CDR2 reads LQKENI. The DNA of the CDR3 is TGTGCCAGCTCAGCCCTAAGGGACAGGCAAGAGACCCAGTACTTC. Translated: CASSALRDRQETQYF.

The V call is TRBV28, the J call TRBJ2-3; TRBD2 aligns across 7 bases. From germline, CDR1 is MDHEN and CDR2 SYDVKM. With 2 bases clipped from V and 1 base from J, the junction kept 6 bases outside the gene matches. CDR3 length equals 16 residues. As DNA, the CDR3 is TGTGCCAGCAGTTTAAATAGCGGGCCGGGCACAGATACGCAGTATTTT. It is translated as CASSLNSGPGTDTQYF.

The chain carries TRBV6-4 and TRBJ2-1, with 13 nucleotides matching TRBD2. V lost 4 bases, J lost 7 bases, and 4 bases stayed unmatched. The CDR3 covers 15 residues. The germline V gene has CDR1 MRHNA and CDR2 SNTAGT. The CDR3 spells CASSAQGLAGNEQFF. DNA of the CDR3: TGTGCCAGCAGTGCCCAGGGACTAGCGGGGAATGAGCAGTTCTTC.

The gene calls are TRBV15 and TRBJ2-5; no clear D. The CDR3 has 13 amino acids. Germline CDR1 and CDR2: LNHNV and YYDKDF (reference sequence). The ends were cut back, 6 bases at V and 2 bases at J, with 10 bases in the middle. CDR3 DNA: TGTGCCACCAGATTGCAGACACAAGAGACCCAGTACTTC. This sequence encodes CATRLQTQETQYF. Full variable domain (remainder filled in from reference TRBV15 and TRBJ2-5): DAMVIQNPRYQVTQFGKPVTLSCSQTLNHNVMYWYQQKSSQAPKLLFHYYDKDFNNEADTPDNFQSRRPNTSFCFLDIRSPGLGDTAMYLCATRLQTQETQYFGPGTRLLVL.

The V and J genes are TRBV21-1 and TRBJ2-7; the DNA was not compared with TRBD2, the D call given in the table. TRBV21-1 counts as a pseudogene. The CDR3 is made up of 13 amino acids. In DNA form, the CDR3 reads TGTGCCAGCAGCAAAAGGGGGGGCTACGAGCAGTACTTC. This sequence encodes CASSKRGGYEQYF.